The 2 T cell receptor beta chains listed next were all sequenced from one sample in a study of CD8+ T cells in alopecia areata. Investigators isolated RNA and reverse transcribed it into cDNA to act as the sequencing template. The repertoire was sequenced with immunoSEQ multiplex PCR; TCRdb's copy has only in-frame clones and lacks some. This sample has fewer than 250,000 clones; about 60% occur once, and the top ten carry under 0.5%. This specimen consisted of CD4+ T cells sorted from blood, obtained at week 0. These receptors originate from a human donor with alopecia areata.

This chain joins TRBV29-1 and TRBJ2-5; 11 bases fit TRBD2. The CDR3 is 14 residues long. Germline assignment: CDR1 SQVTM and CDR2 ANQGSEA. The trim removed 7 bases at V and 5 bases at J, leaving 9 bases unmatched. The CDR3 region is CSASVTSGIETQYF. CDR3 nucleotides: TGCAGCGCTTCCGTGACTAGCGGGATTGAGACCCAGTACTTC.

The gene calls are TRBV6-5 and TRBJ2-6; 7 nucleotides agree with TRBD1. The length of the CDR3 is 16 residues. Germline lookup yields CDR1 MNHEY and CDR2 SVGAGI. Trimming removed 1 base from V and 2 bases from J; junction bases left unmatched: 2. CDR3 DNA: TGTGCCAGCAGTTACTTAACAGGGGCTGGGGCCAACGTCCTGACTTTC. This encodes CASSYLTGAGANVLTF.